Presented here are 30 T cell receptor beta chains from one specimen sequenced in a study of blood T cell repertoires in COVID-19. Only in-frame clones appear in the TCRdb table, and some are missing; sequencing was by immunoSEQ multiplex PCR. The table records around 39,000 clones, approximately 81% of them present only once. The sequencing input was peripheral blood. The receptors originated from a man older than 75 with active or convalescent COVID-19.

V gene TRBV3-1 (or the pseudogene TRBV3-2) combines with J gene TRBJ2-7, with TRBD2 matching over 13 bases. The germline gives CDR1 LGHDT, CDR2 YNNKEL (reference sequence). This CDR3 comprises 16 residues. J lost 2 bases, V lost 4 bases, and 5 bases had no gene match. CDR3: CASSPAGLAGPYEQYF. The CDR3 region has the DNA TGTGCCAGCAGCCCGGCGGGACTAGCGGGACCCTACGAGCAGTACTTC.

This clone was recorded once. The chain couples TRBV5-3 to TRBJ1-5; weak D call: TRBD1 (5 bases). TRBV5-3 is placed among ORFs of uncertain function. Trimming pared 4 bases from V and 7 bases from J, leaving 18 bases between. The CDR3 covers 15 residues. The CDR3 sequence: CARSPESQGPQPQHF. CDR3 nucleotide sequence: TGTGCCAGAAGCCCTGAATCCCAGGGTCCACAGCCCCAGCATTTT.

The chain links TRBV7-6 to TRBJ2-7, with D possibly being TRBD1 (6 bases). Looked up from germline, CDR1 is SGHVS and CDR2 is FNYEAQ. Trimming took 5 bases from V and 4 from J, leaving 24 bases between them. The CDR3 totals 17 residues. The CDR3 spells CASSQGRTARPLYEQYF. The CDR3 DNA is TGTGCCAGCAGCCAGGGGCGAACAGCCCGACCCCTTTACGAGCAGTACTTC.

The genes are TRBV10-1 and TRBJ1-1; perhaps TRBD1 as D (5 bases). V lost 7 bases to trimming and J lost 3 bases, with 21 bases between them. CDR1 WNHNN and CDR2 SYGVQD come from the germline V gene (reference sequence). The CDR3 contains 16 residues. The CDR3 loop reads CASKYEVGGSDTEAFF. The CDR3 bases are TGCGCCAGCAAGTATGAAGTCGGGGGGTCGGACACTGAAGCTTTCTTT.

This clone was observed once. J is TRBJ1-1 and V is TRBV29-1; no clear D. V lost 5 bases and J 1 base, leaving 11 bases between the germline ends. The CDR3 length is 13 residues. CDR1 is SQVTM, CDR2 ANQGSEA, per germline. CDR3 nucleotides: TGCAGCGTTAGGAGACCTCAGAACACTGAAGCTTTCTTT. This sequence encodes CSVRRPQNTEAFF.

This clone was counted between two and nine times. V usage is TRBV7-6 and J usage is TRBJ1-6; weak D call: TRBD1 (5 bases). Germline loops: CDR1 SGHVS, CDR2 FNYEAQ. Trimming took off 2 bases at V and 1 base at J, with 9 bases between the two ends. The CDR3 spans 16 residues. Written as DNA, the CDR3 is TGTGCCAGCAGCTTAAACGGGGGTTCCTATAATTCACCCCTCCACTTT. This codes for CASSLNGGSYNSPLHF.

The CDR3 reads CASTAASGSTGELFF. The CDR3 nucleotides read TGTGCCAGCACCGCGGCTAGCGGGTCCACCGGGGAGCTGTTTTTT. V and J are TRBV2 and TRBJ2-2, with 8 bases identical to TRBD2. The CDR3 sequence is 15 residues long. Germline lookup yields CDR1 SNHLY and CDR2 FYNNEI. Unmatched junction bases numbered 8, after V lost 7 bases and J lost 4 bases.

J is TRBJ2-1 and V is TRBV5-5, with 10 bases fitting TRBD1. The germline gives CDR1 SGHKS, CDR2 YYEKEE (reference sequence). The CDR3 is made up of 16 amino acids. The V and J ends lost 3 bases and 2 bases, in that order; junction bases with no gene match: 5. CDR3 coding DNA: TGTGCCAGCAGCTCAACCGGGACAGGGGCCTACAATGAGCAGTTCTTC. As protein: CASSSTGTGAYNEQFF.

This chain's CDR3 is CASSQDTSLAGVVYEQFF. The DNA of the CDR3 is TGTGCCAGCAGCCAAGATACGTCTTTAGCGGGAGTTGTATATGAGCAGTTCTTC. V gene TRBV14 combines with J gene TRBJ2-1; 9 nucleotides agree with TRBD2. Germline V CDR1 and CDR2: SGHDN, FVKESK. The CDR3 has 18 amino acids. J gave up 8 bases and V 0 bases, and 14 bases lay outside the gene matches.

The chain couples TRBV9 to TRBJ2-5; TRBD2 agrees at 7 bases. Trimming cost V 6 bases and J 7 bases; bases outside gene matches: 9. Germline loops: CDR1 SGDLS, CDR2 YYNGEE. The CDR3 contains 13 residues. The DNA of the CDR3 is TGTGCCAGCACCCCCCGAGGGAGGGGGACCCAGTACTTC. Translating it yields CASTPRGRGTQYF. The full variable domain, in which reference TRBV9 and TRBJ2-5 provide the parts outside the CDR3, is DSGVTQTPKHLITATGQRVTLRCSPRSGDLSVYWYQQSLDQGLQFLIQYYNGEERAKGNILERFSAQQFPDLHSELNLSSLELGDSALYFCASTPRGRGTQYFGPGTRLLVL.

This clone was counted a few times. V usage is TRBV11-2 and J usage is TRBJ2-3, with TRBD2 matching 11 bases. CDR3 length: 18 residues. Germline V gene sequence: CDR1 SGHAT, CDR2 FQNNGV. V shed 4 bases, J shed 0 bases, and the junction held 9 bases outside the gene matches. CDR3 protein: CASSSTSGSILSTDTQYF. The CDR3 DNA reads TGTGCCAGCAGCTCCACTAGCGGGAGTATTTTGAGCACAGATACGCAGTATTTT.

V gene TRBV12-3 or TRBV12-4 combines with J gene TRBJ2-5; D may be TRBD1 (6 bases). Trimming pared 7 bases from V and 1 base from J, leaving 10 bases between. CDR3 length: 13 amino acids. CDR3 nucleotide sequence: TGTGCCAGCACCACAGGGTTCCAAGAGACCCAGTACTTC. The encoded protein is CASTTGFQETQYF.

This clone has more than one count but fewer than ten. V is TRBV6-1 and J is TRBJ2-7, with D possibly matching TRBD2 (6 bases). The ends were cut back, 3 bases at V and 6 bases at J, with 15 bases in the middle. Germline CDR1 is MNHNS and CDR2 is SASEGT. The CDR3 sequence is 14 residues long. The CDR3: CASSDRSGWGEQYF. Written as DNA, the CDR3 is TGTGCCAGCAGTGACCGAAGCGGGTGGGGCGAGCAGTACTTC.

V is TRBV28 and J is TRBJ2-3, with 8 bases that match TRBD1. The V and J ends lost 4 bases and 4 bases, in that order; junction bases with no gene match: 1. The CDR3 totals 13 residues. Germline-derived CDR1 and CDR2 are MDHEN and SYDVKM. The CDR3 DNA reads as TGTGCCAGCAGTTCGGGACAGGCAGATACGCAGTATTTT. Amino acids: CASSSGQADTQYF.

V is TRBV11-2 and J is TRBJ2-7, with 10 bases fitting TRBD1. In germline, CDR1 is SGHAT, CDR2 FQNNGV. The CDR3 is made up of 18 amino acids. V shed 0 bases and J 8 bases; nucleotides not matched to a gene: 16. This CDR3 reads CASSLEYGTGTGVFQQYF. CDR3 coding DNA: TGTGCCAGCAGCTTAGAATACGGGACCGGGACAGGGGTTTTTCAGCAGTACTTC. The full variable domain, rest sourced from reference TRBV11-2 and TRBJ2-7, is EAGVAQSPRYKIIEKRQSVAFWCNPISGHATLYWYQQILGQGPKLLIQFQNNGVVDDSQLPKDRFSAERLKGVDSTLKIQPAKLEDSAVYLCASSLEYGTGTGVFQQYFGPGTRLTVT.

This chain uses TRBV5-4 with TRBJ1-6; no clear D. This CDR3 is 14 amino acids long. CDR1 is SGHNT and CDR2 is YYREEE in the germline V gene (reference sequence). V was shortened by 1 base and J by 6 bases, with 8 bases between the two germline ends. CDR3 bases: TGTGCCAGCAGCTTGCAGCGATTTAATTCACCCCTCCACTTT. Residues: CASSLQRFNSPLHF.

V gene TRBV12-3 or TRBV12-4 combines with J gene TRBJ1-2; D remains unclear. CDR3 length equals 13 residues. The germline V and J ends were trimmed by 6 bases and 2 bases, with 10 bases remaining between them. The chain's CDR3 is CASRQGRNYGYTF. In DNA, the CDR3 is TGTGCCAGCAGACAAGGCAGGAACTATGGCTACACCTTC.

This clone has only one observation. V is TRBV7-2 and J is TRBJ1-1; TRBD1 is a possible D gene (5 bases). Germline V gene data show CDR1 as SGHTA and CDR2 as FQGNSA. Trimming took 4 bases from V and 1 from J, leaving 13 bases between them. There are 15 residues in the CDR3. The CDR3 DNA follows: TGTGCCAGCAGCTCCCACCAGGGCGGGAACACTGAAGCTTTCTTT. Its translation: CASSSHQGGNTEAFF.

This clone has at least ten counts. This chain joins TRBV24-1 and TRBJ2-1; no clear D. Trimming cost V 6 bases and J 9 bases, with 11 bases left between them. Per the germline V gene, CDR1 is KGHDR and CDR2 is SFDVKD. The CDR3 is 12 amino acids. The CDR3 DNA sequence: TGTGCCACCAGTCTCACGGGTATTGAGCAGTTCTTC. Amino acids: CATSLTGIEQFF.

The J gene is TRBJ2-3, the V gene TRBV5-8; TRBD2 agrees at 11 bases. From germline, CDR1 is SGHTS and CDR2 YDEGEE. The CDR3 runs to 15 residues. The V and J ends lost 4 bases and 4 bases, in that order; junction bases with no gene match: 5. CDR3 amino acids: CASSLGTSGSDTQYF. DNA for the CDR3: TGTGCCAGCAGCCTCGGGACTAGCGGATCAGATACGCAGTATTTT.

V usage is TRBV5-8 and J usage is TRBJ2-3; D is uncertain. The germline gives CDR1 SGHTS, CDR2 YDEGEE. V was shortened by 4 bases and J by 3 bases, with 9 bases between the two germline ends. The CDR3 is made up of 13 amino acids. The CDR3 loop is CASSLLITDTQYF. Written as DNA, the CDR3 is TGTGCCAGCAGCCTACTAATTACAGATACGCAGTATTTT.

This chain uses TRBV4-1 with TRBJ1-2; D unresolved. The CDR3 sequence is 15 residues long. Germline V gene data show CDR1 as MGHRA and CDR2 as YSYEKL. V lost 0 bases and J lost 4, with 12 bases in between. The CDR3 spells CASSQDLRDGYGYTF. CDR3 sequence (DNA): TGCGCCAGCAGCCAAGATTTGCGGGATGGCTATGGCTACACCTTC.

This chain connects TRBV24-1 to TRBJ1-3, with D hard to call. The germline V gene encodes CDR1 KGHDR and CDR2 SFDVKD. The CDR3 extends over 17 amino acids. V dropped 8 bases and J dropped 0 bases, with 19 bases sitting between them. In DNA form, the CDR3 reads TGTGCCACCATCTTCCCCCTCGACATCCTCTCTGGAAACACCATATATTTT. This sequence encodes CATIFPLDILSGNTIYF.

The chain couples TRBV11-1 to TRBJ2-7; possibly TRBD2 for D (5 bases). The CDR3 loop spans 15 amino acids. The germline CDR1 and CDR2 sequences are SGHAT and FQDESV (reference sequence). The germline V and J ends were trimmed by 2 bases and 2 bases, with 13 bases remaining between them. The CDR3 region is CASSLRVFGTYEQYF. In DNA form, the CDR3 reads TGTGCCAGCAGCTTACGGGTTTTCGGGACCTACGAGCAGTACTTC. The entire variable domain, with the rest obtained from reference TRBV11-1 and TRBJ2-7, is as follows: EAEVAQSPRYKITEKSQAVAFWCDPISGHATLYWYRQILGQGPELLVQFQDESVVDDSQLPKDRFSAERLKGVDSTLKIQPAELGDSAMYLCASSLRVFGTYEQYFGPGTRLTVT.

The chain is built from TRBV11-2 and TRBJ2-7; 7 nucleotides agree with TRBD1. CDR1 and CDR2 from the germline V gene are SGHAT and FQNNGV. The junction had 13 bases not matched to a gene; V was cut back by 2 bases and J by 3 bases. This CDR3 spans 17 amino acids. CDR3 amino acids: CASSLRFRDRVDYEQYF. The CDR3 DNA reads TGTGCCAGCAGCTTAAGGTTCCGAGACAGGGTCGACTACGAGCAGTACTTC.

V usage is TRBV7-2 and J usage is TRBJ2-5, with 14 bases that match TRBD2. Germline CDR1 reads SGHTA; CDR2 reads FQGNSA. Trimming cost V 5 bases and J 4 bases; bases outside gene matches: 9. There are 17 residues in the CDR3. The CDR3 nucleotides read TGTGCCAGCAGCGTCGGGACTAGCGGGAGAGGTCCAGAGACCCAGTACTTC. This translates into CASSVGTSGRGPETQYF.

This chain connects TRBV6-5 to TRBJ1-1; 8 bases are shared with TRBD1. The CDR3 covers 14 residues. After removal of 5 bases from V and 1 base from J, the junction contained 3 bases not matched to a gene. Germline V gene lookup returns CDR1 MNHEY and CDR2 SVGAGI. CDR3 protein: CASSTGQGNTEAFF. In DNA, the CDR3 is TGTGCCAGCAGTACCGGACAGGGGAACACTGAAGCTTTCTTT.

V and J are TRBV15 and TRBJ1-3; no clear D gene. Germline V CDR1 and CDR2: LNHNV, YYDKDF (reference sequence). The CDR3 totals 14 residues. Trimming took off 0 bases at V and 2 bases at J, with 5 bases between the two ends. The CDR3 DNA sequence: TGTGCCACCAGCAGAGACAGCGCTGGAAACACCATATATTTT. It specifies CATSRDSAGNTIYF. Based on the CDR3 plus reference TRBV15 and TRBJ1-3, the full variable domain is DAMVIQNPRYQVTQFGKPVTLSCSQTLNHNVMYWYQQKSSQAPKLLFHYYDKDFNNEADTPDNFQSRRPNTSFCFLDIRSPGLGDTAMYLCATSRDSAGNTIYFGEGSWLTVV.

This clone was counted once. The rearrangement joins TRBV9 to TRBJ2-2; perhaps TRBD2 as D (6 bases). The CDR3 has 15 amino acids. The germline gives CDR1 SGDLS, CDR2 YYNGEE. Between the trimmed V and J ends, which lost 1 base and 1 base, there was a span of 8 bases. The CDR3 DNA is TGTGCCAGCAGCGTACGCGGGGAGAACACCGGGGAGCTGTTTTTT. Translated, it gives CASSVRGENTGELFF.

The rearrangement links TRBV7-9 to TRBJ2-1; tentatively, D is TRBD1 (6 bases). The germline CDR1 and CDR2 sequences are SEHNR and FQNEAQ (reference sequence). This CDR3 spans 18 amino acids. Between the trimmed V and J ends, which lost 0 bases and 0 bases, there was a span of 15 bases. This CDR3 reads CASSLAIGTGRSYNEQFF. CDR3 sequence (DNA): TGTGCCAGCAGCTTAGCTATTGGAACAGGGCGCTCCTACAATGAGCAGTTCTTC. The full variable domain, completed using reference TRBV7-9 and TRBJ2-1, is DTGVSQNPRHKITKRGQNVTFRCDPISEHNRLYWYRQTLGQGPEFLTYFQNEAQLEKSRLLSDRFSAERPKGSFSTLEIQRTEQGDSAMYLCASSLAIGTGRSYNEQFFGPGTRLTVL.